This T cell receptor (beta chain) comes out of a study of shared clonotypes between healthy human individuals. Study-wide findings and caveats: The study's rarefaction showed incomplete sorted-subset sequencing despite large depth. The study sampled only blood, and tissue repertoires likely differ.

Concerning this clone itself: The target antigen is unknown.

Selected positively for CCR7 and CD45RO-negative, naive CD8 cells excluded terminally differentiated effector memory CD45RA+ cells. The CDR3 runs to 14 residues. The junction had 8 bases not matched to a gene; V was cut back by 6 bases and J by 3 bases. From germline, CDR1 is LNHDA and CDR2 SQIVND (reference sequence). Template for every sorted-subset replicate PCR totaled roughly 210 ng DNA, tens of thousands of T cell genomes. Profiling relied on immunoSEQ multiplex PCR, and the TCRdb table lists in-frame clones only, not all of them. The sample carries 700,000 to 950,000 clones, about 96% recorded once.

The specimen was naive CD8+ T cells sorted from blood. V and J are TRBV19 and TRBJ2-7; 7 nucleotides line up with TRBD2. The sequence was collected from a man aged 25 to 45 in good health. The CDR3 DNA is TGTGCCAGTAGGTTCATGGCGGGAGACTACGAGCAGTACTTC. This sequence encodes CASRFMAGDYEQYF.